This TCR beta chain was captured by sequencing in a study of quantifying T cell responses using KT2 cells (dated by TCRdb to 2016 to 2017). For the study in its entirety: RNA was DNase-treated and reverse transcribed with TCR alpha and beta constant-region primers, mostly using SuperScript III. Under optimum conditions, the T4 ligation step was estimated to exceed 8.5% efficiency. To prevent over-amplification, PCR2 was performed as a SYBR Green qPCR and halted at a predetermined fluorescence threshold. The paper's findings and limits, for the study overall: KT2 sequences were detected down to the lowest spike-in tested, which was about one KT2 cell per 100,000 PBMC. Detection of KT2 sequences showed saturation at very high KT2 spike-in numbers. The numbers of KT2 alpha and beta sequences increased linearly with the number of input KT2 cells across several orders of magnitude. No side-by-side comparison between this pipeline and other TCR sequencing techniques was included in the study.

To test the sensitivity and accuracy of the pipeline, known numbers of KT2, a T cell clone whose TCR had already been sequenced, were spiked into unfractionated PBMC. A range of KT2-to-PBMC ratios was generated by mixing KT2 cells with a fixed number of PBMC. Concerning this clonotype: Its specific antigen is unknown. There are no base qualities to consult, and no much larger clone falls within one base.

There are 15 amino acids in the CDR3, from cysteine to phenylalanine inclusive. The sequence is cut down to CDR3 DNA, 45 bases in frame from base 1. Germline trimming: 4 bases from V, 4 bases from J; junction bases outside gene matches: 6. In the germline V gene, CDR1 corresponds to LGHNA and CDR2 to YSLEER. Library generation was performed with UMI-ligation and nested PCR. Using T4 RNA ligase 1, a single-stranded oligonucleotide bearing the Illumina SP2 sequence plus a UMI was ligated onto the 3' end of the cDNA. PCR1 was run for four to five cycles (98 degrees C for 15 s, 69 degrees C for 30 s, 72 degrees C for 40 s), and an equimolar mix of RC1.1 and RC1.2, covering TRBC1 and TRBC2, was used as the beta primer. From PCR2 onward, TCR alpha and beta chains were processed separately, and sample indices and Illumina adaptors were added. Placed after an 8-base spacer, the UMI was made up of 12 random nucleotides arranged as two hexamers with a spacer between them. Sequencing was done on an Illumina MiSeq using v2 2x251 paired-end chemistry, usually with over 10 samples per run. To increase diversity, roughly 4.5-8% PhiX DNA was added to each sequencing library. The source study handled its data this way. Raw reads were converted to FASTQ with bcl2fastq and demultiplexed by dual indices using Demultiplexor. V and J genes were assigned by Decombinator through tag matching, with a single base-pair mismatch permitted. Collapsinator used UMIs to correct both sequencing errors and frequency errors arising from PCR heterogeneity. CDR3Translator converted Decombinator identifiers into nucleotide sequence, translated that sequence into amino acids, and extracted CDR3 based on C- and N-terminal motifs. Each distinct KT2 TCR was counted as one cluster of KT2 sequences that shared a single unique molecular identifier. Through fastp at Q25 and MiXCR, TCRdb rebuilt clones from the public reads, retaining in-frame beta chains. Identical CDR3 protein sequences are pooled into one entry, listed with their most common genes and DNA. The V and J calls and clone size come from TCRdb's table, not from the authors' own analysis. The table for this sample lists tens of thousands of distinct CDR3 sequences; 7.3% of them were counted only once. The ten largest clones take up less than 20% of the sample.

The sample comprised PBMCs spiked with cells of the T cell clone KT2. This chain is built from TRBV4-3 and TRBJ2-2, with 7 junctional bases fitting TRBD2. This sequence was found in a human donor. The nucleotide sequence is TGCGCCAGCAGCCGAAATAGCGGGTCCACCGGGGAGCTGTTTTTT. This codes for CASSRNSGSTGELFF.